This entry is about one T cell receptor (beta chain). The source of the sample is a study of blood T cell repertoires in COVID-19. Participant age was about 18 to 89 years, and participants resided in 24 US areas. Looked up from germline, CDR1 is SGHTA and CDR2 is FQGNSA. The CDR3 is made up of 14 amino acids. Trimming stripped 3 bases from V and 1 base from J, with 9 bases between. Data came from immunoSEQ multiplex PCR; TCRdb stores just in-frame clones and leaves some out. The data hold roughly 230,000 clones, with roughly 84% observed a single time. The sample comprised PBMCs or T cells enriched from blood (not recorded which). This chain connects TRBV7-2 to TRBJ1-1; D not certain. The TCR comes from a woman in her fifties or sixties who had been exposed to COVID-19. Here the CDR3 DNA reads TGTGCCAGCAGCTTGGAGACGTCGAACACTGAAGCTTTCTTT. Amino acids: CASSLETSNTEAFF.